Listed below are T cell receptor beta chains from one sample, sequenced in a study of T-cell memory formation after mild COVID-19. TCRdb independently ran MiXCR on the 5' RACE reads; one entry per CDR3 protein. The table lists about 82,000 distinct CDR3 sequences, 13% of them singletons. What was sequenced was PBMCs or a T cell subset sorted from them (not recorded which). The receptor source for this set is an adult woman who had mild COVID-19 (a few samples of this study predate the infection). Cell type and time point are not known. CDR3s include the opening cysteine and the closing phenylalanine or tryptophan. Fields, in order: D gene, clone size, J gene, V gene, CDR3 protein, CDR3 DNA. D genes are given only for firm matches. Only some rows state a clone size, as once, few, many or a class for expanded clones.

D: .; size: few; J: TRBJ2-1; V: TRBV7-6; CDR3: CASSLAWVGGEQFF; DNA: TGTGCCAGCAGCTTAGCTTGGGTGGGCGGTGAGCAGTTCTTC
D: .; size: few; J: TRBJ1-1; V: TRBV7-3; CDR3: CASSHGGTEAFF; DNA: TGTGCCAGCAGTCACGGGGGCACTGAAGCTTTCTTT
D: TRBD1; size: .; J: TRBJ2-1; V: TRBV7-9; CDR3: CASSFNRGRFRDEQFF; DNA: TGTGCCAGCAGCTTCAACAGGGGGCGGTTCCGGGATGAGCAGTTCTTC
D: TRBD1; size: many; J: TRBJ2-7; V: TRBV7-9; CDR3: CASSPTDRGPYEQYF; DNA: TGTGCCAGCAGCCCTACTGACAGGGGTCCTTACGAGCAGTACTTC
D: .; size: many; J: TRBJ2-1; V: TRBV4-2; CDR3: CASSQESSNNEQFF; DNA: TGTGCCAGCAGCCAAGAAAGCTCGAACAATGAGCAGTTCTTC
D: TRBD2; size: many; J: TRBJ2-3; V: TRBV7-2; CDR3: CASSLVWTSDSTDTQYF; DNA: TGTGCCAGCAGCTTAGTTTGGACTAGCGATAGCACAGATACGCAGTATTTT
D: TRBD1; size: few; J: TRBJ1-2; V: TRBV27; CDR3: CASSSGQALYGYTF; DNA: TGTGCCAGCAGTTCGGGACAGGCCCTCTATGGCTACACCTTC
D: .; size: few; J: TRBJ2-2; V: TRBV28; CDR3: CASLRDRNTGELFF; DNA: TGTGCCAGCCTCAGGGATCGTAACACCGGGGAGCTGTTTTTT
D: .; size: once; J: TRBJ2-1; V: TRBV19; CDR3: CASSTPGRYNEQFF; DNA: TGTGCCAGTAGTACCCCAGGGAGGTACAATGAGCAGTTCTTC
D: .; size: .; J: TRBJ2-1; V: TRBV4-3; CDR3: CASSQGAGSSYNEQFF; DNA: TGCGCCAGCAGCCAAGGGGCGGGGAGCTCCTACAATGAGCAGTTCTTC